The 8 T cell receptor beta chains presented below share a single source sample, sequenced in a study of T cells in Graves' hyperthyroidism and ophthalmopathy. Researchers took RNA transcripts and amplified the TCR beta CDR3 regions from them. Carried out on the TCR CDR3, a first-round RT-PCR used the HTBI primer set. TCRdb reprocessed the multiplex PCR reads via MiXCR and lists one record per CDR3 protein. The sample records a few hundred thousand distinct CDR3 sequences, about a fifth being singletons. Sequenced input: blood. These receptors came from a man younger than 30 with Graves' ophthalmopathy.

This clonotype was detected ten times or more. The J gene is TRBJ1-2, the V gene TRBV7-6; a possible D gene is TRBD1 (6 bases). The CDR3 runs 15 residues. The V end was cut by 1 base, the J end by 3 bases, with 12 bases between. Germline CDR1 is SGHVS and CDR2 is FNYEAQ. CDR3 in DNA: TGTGCCAGCAGCTTAGATGGGGAGGGGGACTATGGCTACACCTTC. Translating it yields CASSLDGEGDYGYTF.

This clonotype was observed at least ten times. This chain uses TRBV28 with TRBJ2-7; 8 bases agree with TRBD1. This CDR3 spans 15 amino acids. With V trimmed by 4 bases and J by 0 bases, 5 bases remained unmatched. Germline assignment: CDR1 MDHEN and CDR2 SYDVKM. The CDR3 DNA sequence: TGTGCCAGCAGTTCTCAGGGGGCCGACTCCTACGAGCAGTACTTC. The encoded protein is CASSSQGADSYEQYF.

This clonotype was counted ten times or more. V gene TRBV2 combines with J gene TRBJ2-6; the match to TRBD1 covers 10 bases. Germline V CDR1 and CDR2: SNHLY, FYNNEI. This CDR3 region has 16 residues. V shed 9 bases, J shed 2 bases, and the junction held 7 bases outside the gene matches. In DNA form, the CDR3 reads TGTGCCAGTAGGACAGGGGGTTCAGCTGGGGCCAACGTCCTGACTTTC. Translated, it gives CASRTGGSAGANVLTF.

This rearrangement joins TRBV7-9 to TRBJ2-1, with 13 nucleotides matching TRBD2. V lost 5 bases and J lost 10; bases outside the gene matches: 11. The germline V gene encodes CDR1 SEHNR and CDR2 FQNEAQ (reference sequence). The CDR3 loop spans 16 amino acids. For the CDR3, the DNA is TGTGCCAGCAGCACTCCGGGACTAGCGGGGCCTCGGGAGCAGTTCTTC. Encoded protein: CASSTPGLAGPREQFF.

This clonotype was seen many times. The chain is built from TRBV27 and TRBJ1-6, with D hard to call. Germline CDR1 reads MNHEY; CDR2 reads SMNVEV (reference sequence). V lost 2 bases, J lost 8 bases, and 10 bases lay in between. This CDR3 has 14 amino acids. CDR3 DNA: TGTGCCAGCAGTTTAACAGACAAGGATTCACCCCTCCACTTT. Protein: CASSLTDKDSPLHF.

This clonotype occurred many times. V usage is TRBV2 and J usage is TRBJ2-1; D call uncertain. V shed 11 bases and J shed 8 bases, with 19 bases lying between them. This CDR3 contains 13 residues. Per the germline V gene, CDR1 is SNHLY and CDR2 is FYNNEI. The CDR3 DNA reads TGTGCCGGACGAAGAATAGGAGCTCATGAGCAGTTCTTC. This codes for CAGRRIGAHEQFF.

This clonotype was recorded many times. The chain recombines TRBV6-2 or TRBV6-3 with TRBJ1-5; tentative D call: TRBD1 (5 bases). This CDR3 is built from 15 residues. Trimming removed 3 bases at V and 0 bases at J, with 9 bases between. CDR1 is MNHEY, CDR2 SVGEGT, per germline. The CDR3 here is CASSYGGDSNQPQHF. CDR3 nucleotides: TGTGCCAGCAGTTATGGGGGGGATAGCAATCAGCCCCAGCATTTT.

The gene calls are TRBV18 and TRBJ2-7; possible D gene TRBD2, 5 bases. CDR1 KGHSH and CDR2 LQKENI come from the germline V gene. The CDR3 runs 15 residues. Trimming left V 2 bases short and J 0 bases short, with 11 bases between. The CDR3 loop reads CASSPVGVTSYEQYF. CDR3 DNA: TGTGCCAGCTCACCAGTCGGGGTCACCTCCTACGAGCAGTACTTC.